This TCR beta chain stems from a study of shared clonotypes between healthy human individuals (TCRdb year 2020). In the study overall: The cohort comprised a couple of women and a few men aged 18 to 49 years. To increase sequencing depth and limit assay-specific biases, different laboratories used diverse techniques to prepare libraries and sequence TCR repertoires. Each donor's leukapheresis produced roughly between roughly 0.85 and 9.5 billion PBMCs. Per donor, three plates each were used for CD4 naive and CD4 memory, two for CD8 naive, and one for CD8 memory. The study deeply sequenced blood TCR repertoires of five healthy adults to estimate repertoire size and the extent of clonotype sharing between individuals. Study-wide findings and limitations: Clonotypes shared by all four sorted-subset donors showed higher generation probabilities than non-shared clonotypes. When a few donors were compared, the shared fraction of clonotypes was 5% to 6.5% for naive CD4, roughly 3.3% for naive CD8, 2.3% for memory CD4, and roughly 0.4% for memory CD8. Only blood was sampled, and tissue TCR repertoires likely differ from those in blood. Larger estimated clonotype richness was generally found for naive subsets than for memory subsets. The small number of donors limited the genetic and exposure-history diversity represented. Pairwise subsampling indicated that sequencing depth was expected to affect the degree of clonotype sharing among donors. Incomplete sequencing was indicated by rarefaction of sorted-subset datasets, despite the large sequencing depth.

TCR CDR3 regions were amplified from genomic DNA by multiplex PCR using the deep immunoSEQ assay. Extracted genomic DNA from each cell subset was spread evenly across all wells of several immunoSEQ 96-well plates, with each plate serving as a replicate. Each replicate PCR for sorted subsets received around 200 ng genomic DNA, equal to about 30,000 T cell genomes. The purified libraries were quantified using a Qubit 3.0 fluorometer, sized with a Bioanalyzer 2100, and then quantified again using the KAPA Library Quantification kit. Every immunoSEQ 96-well plate was sequenced on a separate single-read 150-cycle Illumina NextSeq 550 flow cell. The paper's processing steps were these. Because the immunoSEQ output included only junctional sequences and no quality scores, the filtering could not be the same as the filtering used for full-length reads. Sequences were annotated with PyIR, a Python wrapper for IgBLAST v1.9, using IMGT germline references to assign V/J genes and CDR3. Reads were filtered out if the reads had weak V/J assignments (E-value above 1e-6), no CDR3, stop codons, out-of-frame junctions, or ambiguous translated residues. V3J clonotypes were defined as sequences sharing an identical inferred V gene, J gene, and CDR3 amino acid sequence. To compute the percentage overlap between repertoires, the number of shared unique clonotypes was divided by the size of the smaller repertoire. Repertoire richness was assessed with RTK rarefaction, the Chao1 estimator, and Recon v2.1 estimates of unobserved clonotypes. Generation probabilities were computed with OLGA for all TCRbeta clonotypes obtained by the gDNA method from several donors. What TCRdb holds here is the immuneACCESS table cut down to in-frame rearrangements. Part of the clones is not present; checked against another copy, under half of the missing clones reflect an unresolved V gene, and the others are unexplained. That table is the source of V, J and clone size, and D and trimming were worked out from the DNA. For this sample there are 2 million to 2.5 million clones; under 95% appear just once. Of the sample, around 0.37% falls within the top ten clones.

About this clone itself: This receptor's antigen is unknown. No base qualities exist here, and no much larger clone lies one base off it.

As encoded in the germline V gene, CDR1 is MDHEN while CDR2 is SYDVKM. Counted from cysteine to phenylalanine, this CDR3 has 13 amino acids. Here the CDR3 DNA is all that survives: 39 bases in frame from base 1. V gives up 10 bases and J gives up 1 base, and the segment between their germline ends measures 10 bases. The donors were healthy, HIV-negative adults who had no recently reported acute infections or vaccinations. Every donor was a Caucasian adult living in Nashville, Tennessee, USA. CD4+ T cells were enriched through magnetic negative selection, after which naive cells were positively selected on CD45RA and the remaining negative fraction served as the memory subset. Blood was obtained by leukapheresis, after which PBMCs were separated by Ficoll-Histopaque density gradient centrifugation and cryopreserved in liquid nitrogen vapor phase. Analytical flow cytometry was used to check the purity and quantity of every magnetically sorted T cell population. Each sorted fraction had its genomic DNA isolated and then quantified by UV absorbance on a Nanodrop 2000c.

The sequence joins TRBV28 to TRBJ1-4; perhaps TRBD1 is the D gene, with 5 bases matching. This TCR was recovered from a man between 18 and 35 years old in good health. Some clones in this sample may be carry-over from other donors' samples. Material for sequencing was naive CD4+ T cells from PBMCs. The cell subset or site label corresponds to: CD45RA+ positively selected. The CDR3 loop reads CAIRDGTNEKLFF. DNA sequence: TGTGCCATTCGGGACGGAACTAATGAAAAACTGTTTTTT.